Here is one T cell receptor (beta chain) with its context. Compared with germline, one end of the junction differs, possibly owing to a read error. Some clones are missing from TCRdb's copy, which holds only in-frame ones; the method was immunoSEQ multiplex PCR. The sample has under 80,000 clones, 76% seen once. The sample belongs to a study of blood T cell repertoires in COVID-19. Patients from Seattle were sampled longitudinally, starting during active infection. Germline CDR1 LNHNV, CDR2 YYDKDF (reference sequence). The CDR3 has 17 amino acids. Sequencing used peripheral blood. This rearrangement joins TRBV15 to TRBJ1-5; unclear D gene. This TCR derives from a man aged 60 to 69 with COVID-19, enrolled during active disease. CDR3 nucleotide sequence: TGTGCCGCCAGCCCAGATTTGTATGGTTATAGCAATCAGCCCCAGCATTTT. It codes for CAASPDLYGYSNQPQHF.